These 27 T cell receptor beta chains share one sample of origin, sequenced in a study of blood T cell repertoires in COVID-19. Assay used: immunoSEQ multiplex PCR; TCRdb lists only in-frame clones, some missing. The repertoire consists of 200,000 or so clones, with 75% to 90% occurring once and the leading ten covering around 4.7%. Sequencing was done on a sample of peripheral blood. These receptors were obtained from a human donor in a cohort sampled during active COVID-19.

V gene TRBV13 combines with J gene TRBJ1-2; D call uncertain. Trimming took 3 bases from V and 1 from J, leaving 12 bases between them. CDR3 length equals 15 residues. CDR1 and CDR2 from the germline V gene are PRHDT and FYEKMQ (reference sequence). CDR3 bases: TGTGCCAGCAGCTTGGGCAGCTCCTTTAACTATGGCTACACCTTC. This codes for CASSLGSSFNYGYTF.

This rearrangement joins TRBV13 to TRBJ1-1, with D possibly matching TRBD1 (6 bases). This CDR3 has 17 amino acids. V lost 3 bases and J 5 bases, leaving 22 bases between the germline ends. Germline CDR1 reads PRHDT; CDR2 reads FYEKMQ (reference sequence). CDR3 protein: CASSFGTLILSVTEAFF. The DNA for the CDR3 is TGTGCCAGCAGCTTCGGGACACTCATACTCTCGGTGACTGAAGCTTTCTTT.

The V and J genes are TRBV4-1 and TRBJ2-7, with D maybe TRBD2 (6 bases). The CDR3 is 14 residues long. Per germline, CDR1 MGHRA and CDR2 YSYEKL. V was trimmed by 3 bases and J by 7 bases, leaving 16 bases between them. CDR3 residues: CASSQAGRPEEQYF. For the CDR3, the DNA is TGCGCCAGCAGCCAGGCGGGACGACCAGAGGAGCAGTACTTC.

The chain joins TRBV5-1 to TRBJ2-7; a weak D match, TRBD1 (6 bases). In germline, CDR1 is SGHRS, CDR2 YFSETQ. Trimming cost V 4 bases and J 3 bases, with 11 bases left between them. This CDR3 comprises 13 residues. The CDR3 loop reads CASSRGIGYEQYF. DNA for the CDR3: TGCGCCAGCAGCAGGGGGATCGGCTACGAGCAGTACTTC.

This chain uses TRBV27 with TRBJ1-1; no firm D call. Per germline, CDR1 MNHEY and CDR2 SMNVEV (reference sequence). This CDR3 region has 15 residues. V shed 3 bases and J shed 0 bases, with 11 bases lying between them. CDR3 sequence reads: CASSFAGQLNTEAFF. The CDR3 nucleotides read TGTGCCAGCAGTTTTGCAGGCCAACTGAACACTGAAGCTTTCTTT.

A few counts support this clone. This rearrangement joins TRBV11-2 to TRBJ2-2; 7 bases agree with TRBD2. The CDR3 consists of 16 residues. CDR1 is SGHAT and CDR2 is FQNNGV in the germline V gene. V gave up 5 bases and J gave up 4 bases; unmatched junction bases: 10. This CDR3 reads CASSQAGVVFTGELFF. For the CDR3, the DNA is TGTGCCAGCAGCCAGGCGGGGGTGGTGTTCACCGGGGAGCTGTTTTTT. Full variable domain (rest looked up from reference TRBV11-2 and TRBJ2-2): EAGVAQSPRYKIIEKRQSVAFWCNPISGHATLYWYQQILGQGPKLLIQFQNNGVVDDSQLPKDRFSAERLKGVDSTLKIQPAKLEDSAVYLCASSQAGVVFTGELFFGEGSRLTVL.

The V call is TRBV3-1 (or the pseudogene TRBV3-2), the J call TRBJ1-4; D is perhaps TRBD1 (6 bases). V was pared by 4 bases and J by 5 bases, with 17 bases between. Germline V gene lookup returns CDR1 LGHDT and CDR2 YNNKEL (reference sequence). This CDR3 comprises 16 residues. CDR3 protein: CASSRRTGLENEKLFF. The CDR3 DNA follows: TGTGCCAGCAGCCGACGAACAGGGCTCGAAAATGAAAAACTGTTTTTT.

The rearrangement links TRBV7-9 to TRBJ2-7, with 10 bases fitting TRBD2. With V trimmed by 4 bases and J by 1 base, 13 bases remained unmatched. CDR1 is SEHNR and CDR2 is FQNEAQ in the germline V gene (reference sequence). This CDR3 has 18 amino acids. The CDR3 sequence is CASSSILAGRGTSYEQYF. DNA of the CDR3: TGTGCCAGCAGCTCCATACTAGCGGGGCGGGGAACATCCTACGAGCAGTACTTC.

V is TRBV24-1 and J is TRBJ1-1; 7 bases map to TRBD1. There are 13 residues in the CDR3. V lost 5 bases to trimming and J lost 1 base; unmatched junction nucleotides: 0. Looked up from germline, CDR1 is KGHDR and CDR2 is SFDVKD. This CDR3 reads CATSGTGNTEAFF. The DNA for the CDR3 is TGTGCCACCAGTGGGACAGGGAACACTGAAGCTTTCTTT.

V and J are TRBV6-2 or TRBV6-3 and TRBJ2-7, with TRBD2 identical over 8 bases. Germline CDR1 MNHEY, CDR2 SVGEGT. This CDR3 is built from 15 residues. Germline trimming cut 2 bases from V and 2 bases from J; bases unmatched to any gene: 5. This chain's CDR3 is CASSYIWTSTYEQYF. As DNA, the CDR3 is TGTGCCAGCAGTTACATTTGGACTAGCACCTACGAGCAGTACTTC.

The chain recombines TRBV3-1 (or the pseudogene TRBV3-2) with TRBJ2-7; the match to TRBD2 covers 10 bases. J gave up 4 bases and V 8 bases, and 5 bases lay outside the gene matches. Germline V gene lookup returns CDR1 LGHDT and CDR2 YNNKEL (reference sequence). CDR3 size: 13 residues. The CDR3 nucleotides read TGTGCCAGCCGGGGACTAGCGACGTACGAGCAGTACTTC. It encodes CASRGLATYEQYF.

The chain employs TRBV18 and TRBJ2-5; D is unclear. Germline V gene lookup returns CDR1 KGHSH and CDR2 LQKENI. The CDR3 is made up of 13 amino acids. Trimming removed 2 bases at V and 5 bases at J, with 9 bases between. The CDR3: CASSPISRETQYF. For the CDR3, the DNA is TGTGCCAGCTCACCAATTTCCCGGGAGACCCAGTACTTC.

This chain uses TRBV5-5 with TRBJ1-2; D is perhaps TRBD1 (5 bases). This CDR3 region has 15 residues. V was clipped by 5 bases and J by 2 bases, with 16 bases between them. Germline CDR1 is SGHKS and CDR2 is YYEKEE (reference sequence). The CDR3 region is CASRTDFLVNYGYTF. Written as DNA, the CDR3 is TGTGCCAGCAGGACAGATTTCCTGGTGAACTATGGCTACACCTTC. Combining the CDR3 with reference TRBV5-5 and TRBJ1-2 gives the whole variable domain DAGVTQSPTHLIKTRGQQVTLRCSPISGHKSVSWYQQVLGQGPQFIFQYYEKEERGRGNFPDRFSARQFPNYSSELNVNALLLGDSALYLCASRTDFLVNYGYTFGSGTRLTVV.

This clone was seen only once. The gene calls are TRBV7-2 and TRBJ2-2; tentative D call: TRBD2 (5 bases). The CDR3 loop spans 14 amino acids. Germline values: CDR1 SGHTA, CDR2 FQGNSA. Trimming stripped 11 bases from V and 0 bases from J, with 13 bases between. CDR3 bases: TGTGCCGCCGCCCCCGGGGCGAACACCGGGGAGCTGTTTTTT. Amino acid sequence: CAAAPGANTGELFF. The whole variable domain, filled in from reference TRBV7-2 and TRBJ2-2, reads GAGVSQSPSNKVTEKGKDVELRCDPISGHTALYWYRQSLGQGLEFLIYFQGNSAPDKSGLPSDRFSAERTGGSVSTLTIQRTQQEDSAVYLCAAAPGANTGELFFGEGSRLTVL.

The rearrangement links TRBV6-5 to TRBJ2-5; 8 bases align to TRBD1. Losses at the gene ends were 0 bases for V and 4 bases for J; bases not matched to a gene: 4. The germline V gene encodes CDR1 MNHEY and CDR2 SVGAGI. The CDR3 spans 15 residues. For the CDR3, the DNA is TGTGCCAGCAGTTACTCAGCAGGGGGCGCAGAGACCCAGTACTTC. Protein: CASSYSAGGAETQYF.

Only a few counts were recorded for this clone. The chain recombines TRBV29-1 with TRBJ1-2; 9 bases agree with TRBD1. CDR1 and CDR2 (germline): SQVTM, ANQGSEA. The V gene end was trimmed by 7 bases and the J gene end by 2 bases; junction bases not matched to a gene: 5. CDR3 length: 13 amino acids. The CDR3: CSAVDRGNYGYTF. In DNA, the CDR3 is TGCAGCGCGGTAGACAGGGGGAACTATGGCTACACCTTC.

This rearrangement joins TRBV6-5 to TRBJ1-1, with 8 positions matching TRBD1. The V and J ends lost 6 bases and 3 bases, in that order; junction bases with no gene match: 6. Germline CDR1 MNHEY, CDR2 SVGAGI. The CDR3 has 14 amino acids. The CDR3 region is CASRQGGGYTEAFF. The CDR3 coding sequence is TGTGCCAGCAGACAGGGGGGAGGGTACACTGAAGCTTTCTTT.

This clone appeared once. The rearrangement uses TRBV7-7 and TRBJ2-1, with 9 bases that match TRBD2. Germline V gives CDR1 SSHAT, CDR2 FNYEAQ (reference sequence). With 4 bases clipped from V and 10 bases from J, the junction kept 20 bases outside the gene matches. This CDR3 contains 18 residues. The CDR3 sequence is CASSSDLASGMARGEQFF. The CDR3 nucleotides are TGTGCCAGCAGCTCAGACCTGGCTAGCGGGATGGCAAGGGGGGAGCAGTTCTTC.

This rearrangement joins TRBV30 to TRBJ2-3; 9 nucleotides align to TRBD2. Per the germline V gene, CDR1 is GTSNPN and CDR2 is SVGIG (reference sequence). The CDR3 contains 16 residues. The ends lost 1 base at V and 2 bases at J; junction bases unmatched: 7. CDR3 coding DNA: TGTGCCTGGAGTGAAAAGACTAGCGGATTCACAGATACGCAGTATTTT. Translated: CAWSEKTSGFTDTQYF.

With respect to this clone: Other DNA sequences in the same sample also yield this CDR3. The rearrangement links TRBV9 to TRBJ2-1; TRBD2 agrees at 12 bases. The germline CDR1 and CDR2 sequences are SGDLS and YYNGEE. V lost 2 bases, J lost 4 bases, and 1 base stayed unmatched. There are 15 residues in the CDR3. The CDR3 DNA is TGTGCCAGCAGCGTGACTAGCGGGAGTTACAATGAGCAGTTCTTC. Its translation is CASSVTSGSYNEQFF.

The chain carries TRBV29-1 and TRBJ1-6; the match to TRBD1 covers 7 bases. J lost 7 bases, V lost 4 bases, and 4 bases had no gene match. The length of the CDR3 is 13 residues. CDR1 and CDR2 (germline): SQVTM, ANQGSEA. The CDR3 coding sequence is TGCAGCGTTGGCCAGGGGGTAAATTCACCCCTCCACTTT. Protein product: CSVGQGVNSPLHF.

V usage is TRBV18 and J usage is TRBJ1-5, with 7 positions matching TRBD1. Looked up from germline, CDR1 is KGHSH and CDR2 is LQKENI. The CDR3 has 14 amino acids. The J segment lost 5 bases and the V segment lost 3 bases, leaving 4 bases of the junction unmatched. The DNA of the CDR3 is TGTGCCAGCTCACCGGGCAGGGGGGATCAGCCCCAGCATTTT. It codes for CASSPGRGDQPQHF. Filled out from reference TRBV18 and TRBJ1-5, the complete variable domain reads NAGVMQNPRHLVRRRGQEARLRCSPMKGHSHVYWYRQLPEEGLKFMVYLQKENIIDESGMPKERFSAEFPKEGPSILRIQQVVRGDSAAYFCASSPGRGDQPQHFGDGTRLSIL.

The genes are TRBV11-2 and TRBJ2-7; TRBD2 aligns across 9 bases. Trimming removed 2 bases from V and 2 bases from J; junction bases left unmatched: 4. There are 15 residues in the CDR3. Germline V gene data show CDR1 as SGHAT and CDR2 as FQNNGV. The CDR3 DNA sequence: TGTGCCAGCAGCTTAATGGCGGGAGGGCCCTACGAGCAGTACTTC. It is translated as CASSLMAGGPYEQYF.

The J gene is TRBJ2-2, the V gene TRBV27; 7 positions agree with TRBD2. Germline V lookup: CDR1 MNHEY, CDR2 SMNVEV (reference sequence). The CDR3 is 14 amino acids. Trimming took 1 base from V and 5 from J; bases not matched to a gene: 1. CDR3 amino acids: CASSLLGGTGELFF. Written as DNA, the CDR3 is TGTGCCAGCAGTTTATTGGGAGGGACCGGGGAGCTGTTTTTT.

The chain links TRBV28 to TRBJ2-1; no clear D. There are 14 residues in the CDR3. CDR1 and CDR2 (germline): MDHEN, SYDVKM. Between the trimmed V and J ends, which lost 5 bases and 4 bases, there was a span of 12 bases. CDR3 coding DNA: TGTGCCAGCAGTCAGGCCAATCGTTACAATGAGCAGTTCTTC. This translates into CASSQANRYNEQFF. The whole variable domain, filled in from reference TRBV28 and TRBJ2-1, reads DVKVTQSSRYLVKRTGEKVFLECVQDMDHENMFWYRQDPGLGLRLIYFSYDVKMKEKGDIPEGYSVSREKKERFSLILESASTNQTSMYLCASSQANRYNEQFFGPGTRLTVL.

The gene calls are TRBV6-6 and TRBJ2-1, with TRBD1 matching 10 bases. Unmatched junction bases numbered 11, after V lost 6 bases and J lost 6 bases. CDR3 size: 16 residues. The germline gives CDR1 MNHNY, CDR2 SVGAGI (reference sequence). This CDR3 reads CASSYPGTGVANEQFF. CDR3 DNA: TGTGCCAGCAGCTACCCTGGGACAGGGGTTGCCAATGAGCAGTTCTTC.

This chain links TRBV5-4 with TRBJ2-7; a weak D match, TRBD1 (6 bases). Germline CDR1 and CDR2: SGHNT and YYREEE (reference sequence). With 7 bases removed from V and 2 bases from J, the gap between germline ends came to 16 bases. The CDR3 has 14 residues. This CDR3 reads CASQVGGSAYEQYF. DNA of the CDR3: TGTGCCAGCCAGGTTGGGGGCTCGGCCTACGAGCAGTACTTC.